Here is one T cell receptor (beta chain) with its context. In the original workflow: Amplification of reference gene primers was used by the study to estimate nucleated cell counts. The repertoire was sequenced with immunoSEQ multiplex PCR; TCRdb's copy has only in-frame clones and lacks some. The DNA was the basis for D and trimming; V, J and clone size are from that table. The repertoire has 200,000 to 300,000 clones, 87% of them found once; the top ten carry 3%. This specimen belongs to a study of blood T cell repertoires in COVID-19. Study details: The United States, Italy and Spain supplied acute and convalescent COVID-19 samples. The analysed material was cDNA or gDNA that came from T cells, B-cell-depleted T cells, or PBMCs.

J lost 0 bases, V lost 5 bases, and 8 bases had no gene match. CDR1 LNHDA and CDR2 SQIVND come from the germline V gene (reference sequence). This CDR3 is 17 amino acids long. This rearrangement joins TRBV19 to TRBJ2-1; TRBD1 matches at 9 bases. Material: peripheral blood. This receptor was taken from a young man with active or convalescent COVID-19. The CDR3 region is CASSPWGTGSSYNEQFF. The CDR3 DNA is TGTGCCAGTAGTCCATGGGGGACAGGGAGCTCCTACAATGAGCAGTTCTTC.